This TCR beta chain was found in a study of control samples from healthy donors and cancer patients. Libraries were prepared by immunoSEQ multiplex PCR; TCRdb keeps only in-frame clonotypes and omits some of them. The sample carries 150,000 to 200,000 clones, around 90% recorded once. With 0 bases removed from V and 4 bases from J, the gap between germline ends came to 16 bases. CDR1 is SGHNT and CDR2 is YYREEE in the germline V gene (reference sequence). The length of the CDR3 is 16 residues. This chain connects TRBV5-4 to TRBJ1-2; TRBD1 might be the D (6 bases). This receptor was identified in a woman aged 25 to 39 in good health. The sample consisted of blood. The CDR3 nucleotides are TGTGCCAGCAGCTTGGATTCGAGACAGGAACTCTATGGCTACACCTTC. The encoded protein is CASSLDSRQELYGYTF.